This T cell receptor beta chain derives from a study of blood T cell repertoires in COVID-19 (dated by TCRdb to the early 2020s). Some background on the complete study: Collaborator samples came from the United States, Italy and Spain and covered acute and convalescent phases of COVID-19. Nearly every sample came with metadata listing a de-identified subject ID, COVID-19 status, age in years and sex. The repertoires were released in a freely available public database intended as a resource for research on the immune response to SARS-CoV-2. Where HLA class I and class II types were available, the types were taken from metadata supplied by the sample provider, not from assay-based typing. The dataset comprised deeply sampled blood TCRbeta repertoires from subjects exposed to, actively infected with, or recovered from COVID-19. Samples were obtained from the ongoing ImmuneRACE study (first 160 participants) and from 1,000 to 1,500 subjects provided by 6 global collaborators. The prospective study material was composed of cDNA or gDNA derived from T cells, B-cell-depleted T cells, or PBMCs. General findings and caveats noted by the study authors: The quantity of clinical and demographic metadata differed by source and by participant and was supplied without curation.

The CDR3 starts with the cysteine, ends with the phenylalanine, and has 14 residues. Only the CDR3 region is kept as DNA, spanning 42 bases read in frame from base 1. CDR1 and CDR2 were assigned from the germline V gene (reference sequence) as MNHEY and SMNVEV. Trimming at the junction amounts to 3 bases on V and 8 bases on J, and the germline ends lie 11 bases apart. The immunoSEQ Assay, a bias-controlled multiplex PCR, was used to amplify TCRbeta CDR3 regions from genomic DNA. Processing in the source paper ran as follows. Within the assay, amplification of reference gene primers was used to estimate how many nucleated cells each sample contained. Sequence reads were collapsed and filtered to measure the absolute abundance of every unique TCRbeta CDR3 rearrangement. For each sample, productive Simpson clonality was calculated by taking the square root of Simpson's diversity index across productive rearrangements. The immuneACCESS repertoire file appears here via TCRdb, limited to in-frame rearrangements. These files lack a portion of the clones; in checked studies, under half of the deficit traces to unresolved V genes, and the cause of the others is not known. V and J calls and clone size are those listed in that table; D and trimming were worked out from the DNA. The sample table shows more than 200,000 clones, and around 80% are seen once. The ten largest make up about 27% of the sample.

Points on this clone: Its antigen is currently not known. Base qualities are missing; no much larger clone stands one base away.

Each collaborating institution followed its own protocols to collect whole blood in K2EDTA tubes. For TCRbeta analysis, collaborators shipped samples in one of three forms: frozen whole blood, isolated PBMCs, or DNA extracted from either of those sample types. Sequenced input: peripheral blood. The sequence derives from a man aged 35 to 55 with acute or convalescent COVID-19. This chain is built from TRBV27 and TRBJ1-6, with TRBD1 as a weak D call on 5 bases. The CDR3 protein sequence reads: CASSFAGTYSPLHF. The nucleotides read TGTGCCAGCAGTTTTGCGGGGACTTATTCACCCCTCCACTTT.